This is a list of T cell receptor beta chains from one sample in a study of cytomegalovirus exposure and HLA in healthy donors. Measured with immunoSEQ multiplex PCR; TCRdb has only the in-frame clones, and not every one. The data contain about 67,000 clones, 94% of them singletons. Sequenced sample: PBMCs. The receptors derive from a woman aged 18-30 years in good health and CMV-seronegative. CDR3s include the opening cysteine and the closing phenylalanine or tryptophan. A D gene is named only where the DNA matches it firmly. The size field is filled for only some rows; it gives once, few, many or a size class.

v_gene	abundance	j_gene	d_gene	CDR3nt	CDR3aa
TRBV9	-	TRBJ2-2	TRBD2	TGTGCCAGCAGCGCAACTAGCGGGGGGGCCACCGGGGAGCTGTTTTTT	CASSATSGGATGELFF
TRBV19	-	TRBJ2-1	TRBD1	TGTGCCACCAGTAGTGGGACAGGGGGAGGTGAGCAGTTCTTC	CATSSGTGGGEQFF
TRBV18	-	TRBJ2-1	-	TGTGCCAGCTCACCACCATTTGGAGCTACGGAGCAGTTCTTC	CASSPPFGATEQFF
TRBV5-5	-	TRBJ1-6	TRBD1	TGTGCCAGCAGTCTCGACAGGGGGAGAGATTCACCCCTCCACTTT	CASSLDRGRDSPLHF
TRBV11-3	-	TRBJ2-5	-	TGTGCCAGCAGTCAACCGGGGCAAGAGACCCAGTACTTC	CASSQPGQETQYF
TRBV5-4	-	TRBJ1-2	-	TGTGCCAGCAGCTTGGGGTTCGGGGGCTACACCTTC	CASSLGFGGYTF
TRBV2	-	TRBJ1-3	-	TGTGCCAGCAGTGATTTTCGGGAATCTGGAAACACCATATATTTT	CASSDFRESGNTIYF
TRBV4-2	-	TRBJ1-3	-	TGTGCCAGCAGCCAAAGTGGAGTGGGTGGAAACACCATATATTTT	CASSQSGVGGNTIYF
TRBV4-3	once	TRBJ1-4	TRBD1	TGCGCCAGCAGCCAAGGGACTCCAGGGGGGACAACTAATGAAAAACTGTTTTTT	CASSQGTPGGTTNEKLFF
TRBV28	-	TRBJ2-5	-	TGTGCCAGCAGTTTAAACCCGGGGACCCAGTACTTC	CASSLNPGTQYF
TRBV16	once	TRBJ1-1	TRBD1	TGTGCCAGCAGCCAAGGGGACAGGGTCACTGAAGCTTTCTTT	CASSQGDRVTEAFF
TRBV2	-	TRBJ1-4	-	TGTGCCAGCAGTCCTCTCAATGAAAAACTGTTTTTT	CASSPLNEKLFF
TRBV18	-	TRBJ2-7	TRBD1	TGTGCCAGCTCACCCCAGGCCGGGACAGTACTCTACGAGCAGTACTTC	CASSPQAGTVLYEQYF
TRBV5-4	-	TRBJ2-1	TRBD2	TGTGCCAGCAGCCCGTCAAGGACTAGCGGGGGGGCAAATGAGCAGTTCTTC	CASSPSRTSGGANEQFF
TRBV7-2	once	TRBJ1-6	-	TGTGCCAGCAGCCCTAGCCGGGTGTTGAATTCACCCCTCCACTTT	CASSPSRVLNSPLHF
TRBV11-2	-	TRBJ2-1	-	TGTGCCAGCAGGCGTTTCAGGGCTGGCAATGAGCAGTTCTTC	CASRRFRAGNEQFF
TRBV6-6	-	TRBJ2-3	TRBD1	TGTGCCAGCAGGGCGATGGCGACAGGGACAGCGAGTACGCAGTATTTT	CASRAMATGTASTQYF
TRBV27	-	TRBJ2-5	-	TGTGCCAGCAGTGCAGCAGGGAACCAAGAGACCCAGTACTTC	CASSAAGNQETQYF
TRBV18	-	TRBJ2-3	-	TGTGCCAGCTCACCACAGGGGGTCGGGACAGATACGCAGTATTTT	CASSPQGVGTDTQYF
TRBV6-5	-	TRBJ2-3	TRBD1	TGTGCCAGCAGTTACCGGGGCACAGGGGGTGATACGCAGTATTTT	CASSYRGTGGDTQYF
TRBV4-3	-	TRBJ1-1	-	TGCGCCAGCAGCCAAAAACGAAGCAGGCTAGAAGCTTTCTTT	CASSQKRSRLEAFF
TRBV28	-	TRBJ2-7	TRBD1	TGTGCCAGCAGCTGGACAGGGATAAGCTACGAGCAGTACTTC	CASSWTGISYEQYF
TRBV7-9	-	TRBJ2-2	TRBD1	TGTGCCAGCCTTGCGGACAGGGGAAACGGGGAGCTGTTTTTT	CASLADRGNGELFF
TRBV7-8	-	TRBJ2-7	TRBD1	TGTGCCAGCAGTCGTGACAGGGGAAGGTACGAGCAGTACTTC	CASSRDRGRYEQYF
TRBV5-5	-	TRBJ2-5	TRBD1	TGTGCCAGCAGCTTGTCTGACAGGGTGAGGGAGACCCAGTACTTC	CASSLSDRVRETQYF
TRBV28	-	TRBJ1-5	TRBD1	TGTGCCAGCAGTTTATCAGGGGGCGGTCAGCCCCAGCATTTT	CASSLSGGGQPQHF
TRBV6-1	-	TRBJ1-5	-	TGTGCCAGCAGTGAAAACAGGGCAAGCAATCAGCCCCAGCATTTT	CASSENRASNQPQHF
TRBV7-7	-	TRBJ2-7	-	TGTGCTAGCAGCCGTAACACCGGGGCCTACGAGCAGTACTTC	CASSRNTGAYEQYF
TRBV6-5	-	TRBJ1-1	TRBD1	TGTGCCAGCAGTCACCGGACAGGGGTGGATACTGAAGCTTTCTTT	CASSHRTGVDTEAFF